This T cell receptor (beta chain) emerged from a study of blood T cell repertoires in COVID-19. The V gene end was trimmed by 0 bases and the J gene end by 5 bases; junction bases not matched to a gene: 6. The CDR3 has 15 amino acids. Germline CDR1 and CDR2: SGHNT and YYREEE (reference sequence). Profiling relied on immunoSEQ multiplex PCR, and the TCRdb table lists in-frame clones only, not all of them. The profile shows hundreds of thousands of clones, around four fifths of them singletons. The V gene is TRBV5-4, the J gene TRBJ2-3; 7 nucleotides align to TRBD2. Sequences were obtained from peripheral blood. The receptor was isolated from a woman of 80 years or more with active or convalescent COVID-19. The CDR3 protein is CASSLAAGLGDTQYF. CDR3 nucleotides: TGTGCCAGCAGCTTGGCAGCGGGGCTGGGAGATACGCAGTATTTT.